This passage covers 30 T cell receptor beta chains from one sample sequenced in a study of control samples from healthy donors and cancer patients. Sequencing was performed with immunoSEQ multiplex PCR; in TCRdb, only in-frame clones are kept and a portion is missing. The sample lists about 50,000 clones, roughly 90% occurring once. The sample taken for sequencing was PBMCs. These TCRs come from a man aged 45-60 years with head and neck cancer.

The chain employs TRBV7-9 and TRBJ2-7; 9 nucleotides agree with TRBD1. The CDR3 sequence is 13 residues long. Germline V gives CDR1 SEHNR, CDR2 FQNEAQ (reference sequence). The J segment lost 6 bases and the V segment lost 2 bases, leaving 2 bases of the junction unmatched. This CDR3 is CASSLLDRGEQYF. The CDR3 DNA is TGTGCCAGCAGCTTACTGGACAGGGGCGAGCAGTACTTC.

V usage is TRBV5-1 and J usage is TRBJ1-1; D is uncertain. V lost 0 bases and J lost 3, with 9 bases in between. Germline V gene lookup returns CDR1 SGHRS and CDR2 YFSETQ. This CDR3 has 14 amino acids. In nucleotides, the CDR3 is TGCGCCAGCAGCTTGGAGGCGGATTACACTGAAGCTTTCTTT. It yields the protein CASSLEADYTEAFF.

In its sample, this clone was seen once. The rearrangement uses TRBV19 and TRBJ1-5, with unresolved D. The CDR3 contains 15 residues. CDR1 and CDR2 from the germline V gene are LNHDA and SQIVND (reference sequence). Trimming left V 7 bases short and J 0 bases short, with 13 bases between. The CDR3 region has the DNA TGTGCCAGTATTTATAGTTTCACTAGCAATCAGCCCCAGCATTTT. Residues: CASIYSFTSNQPQHF.

The CDR3 protein is CAISAVRGREMFEQYF. Written as DNA, the CDR3 is TGTGCCATCAGTGCGGTCCGCGGGCGGGAGATGTTCGAGCAGTACTTC. The rearrangement links TRBV10-3 to TRBJ2-7; 7 bases fit TRBD2. The CDR3 runs 16 residues. The ends lost 4 bases at V and 6 bases at J; junction bases unmatched: 15. CDR1 and CDR2 (germline): ENHRY, SYGVKD.

The CDR3 loop reads CASSLTLAGAPDTQYF. CDR3 in DNA: TGTGCCAGCAGCTTAACCCTAGCGGGGGCGCCGGATACGCAGTATTTT. The chain carries TRBV7-9 and TRBJ2-3; 10 nucleotides line up with TRBD2. CDR1 and CDR2 (germline): SEHNR, FQNEAQ (reference sequence). V trimming: 2 bases; J trimming: 6 bases; junction bases outside the gene matches: 8. The CDR3 length is 16 residues.

This chain uses TRBV6-1 with TRBJ2-7; either TRBD1 or TRBD2 may supply D (5 bases each). Germline V gene sequence: CDR1 MNHNS, CDR2 SASEGT. V was cut by 2 bases and J by 4 bases, with 12 bases left in between. The CDR3 has 14 amino acids. DNA of the CDR3: TGTGCCAGCAGTGAAAGTGGGACGCTTTACGAGCAGTACTTC. Its translation: CASSESGTLYEQYF.

The chain has TRBV5-1 and TRBJ2-1; 12 bases align to TRBD1. In germline, CDR1 is SGHRS, CDR2 YFSETQ. V shed 3 bases and J 4 bases; nucleotides not matched to a gene: 8. This CDR3 spans 17 amino acids. The CDR3 is CASSYSAGQGAYNEQFF. The CDR3 DNA sequence: TGCGCCAGCAGCTACTCGGCGGGACAGGGGGCTTACAATGAGCAGTTCTTC.

The genes are TRBV27 and TRBJ2-1; 7 bases fit TRBD1. The germline gives CDR1 MNHEY, CDR2 SMNVEV (reference sequence). This CDR3 spans 15 amino acids. V trimming: 6 bases; J trimming: 2 bases; junction bases outside the gene matches: 7. CDR3 in DNA: TGTGCCAGCAGCCTTGGGACAGAGGCCTACAATGAGCAGTTCTTC. Translated, it gives CASSLGTEAYNEQFF.

The rearrangement links TRBV7-8 to TRBJ2-3; D may be TRBD1 (6 bases). This CDR3 has 16 residues. V was trimmed by 5 bases and J by 2 bases, leaving 17 bases between them. The V gene's germline CDR1 is SGHVS and CDR2 FQNEAQ. CDR3 nucleotides: TGTGCCAGCAGCGGCAAGGGACACGCATTCACAGATACGCAGTATTTT. Amino acids: CASSGKGHAFTDTQYF.

The sample holds one count of this clone. V and J are TRBV27 and TRBJ1-2; D unresolved. The V gene lost 6 bases and the J gene lost 0 bases, with 11 bases spanning the gap. The germline CDR1 and CDR2 sequences are MNHEY and SMNVEV (reference sequence). This CDR3 is built from 14 residues. This CDR3 reads CASRNGRTNYGYTF. Written as DNA, the CDR3 is TGTGCCAGCAGGAATGGGCGGACTAACTATGGCTACACCTTC.

The chain links TRBV7-2 to TRBJ2-6; no reliable D call. The CDR3 has 16 residues. V was clipped by 1 base and J by 3 bases, with 10 bases between them. Per germline, CDR1 SGHTA and CDR2 FQGNSA. The CDR3 region is CASSLGPGLGANVLTF. As DNA, the CDR3 is TGTGCCAGCAGCTTAGGTCCTGGGCTTGGGGCCAACGTCCTGACTTTC. The full variable domain, with the rest looked up from reference TRBV7-2 and TRBJ2-6, is GAGVSQSPSNKVTEKGKDVELRCDPISGHTALYWYRQSLGQGLEFLIYFQGNSAPDKSGLPSDRFSAERTGGSVSTLTIQRTQQEDSAVYLCASSLGPGLGANVLTFGAGSRLTVL.

The J gene is TRBJ2-7, the V gene TRBV30, with 8 bases lining up with TRBD2. From germline, CDR1 is GTSNPN and CDR2 SVGIG (reference sequence). The CDR3 spans 14 residues. With V trimmed by 3 bases and J by 0 bases, 4 bases remained unmatched. DNA for the CDR3: TGTGCCTGGAGATCCGGGACTAGCTCCTACGAGCAGTACTTC. It encodes CAWRSGTSSYEQYF.

The chain recombines TRBV11-2 with TRBJ1-6; 7 positions match TRBD1. The CDR3 totals 16 residues. Trimming cost V 6 bases and J 7 bases; bases outside gene matches: 12. In germline, CDR1 is SGHAT, CDR2 FQNNGV. The CDR3 coding sequence is TGTGCCAGCAGAGGACTTAGACAGGGAAGAAATTCACCCCTCCACTTT. This translates into CASRGLRQGRNSPLHF. Based on the CDR3 plus reference TRBV11-2 and TRBJ1-6, the full variable domain is EAGVAQSPRYKIIEKRQSVAFWCNPISGHATLYWYQQILGQGPKLLIQFQNNGVVDDSQLPKDRFSAERLKGVDSTLKIQPAKLEDSAVYLCASRGLRQGRNSPLHFGNGTRLTVT.

This clone was seen only once. CDR3 loop: CASSQTGLIDEQFF. In DNA, the CDR3 is TGTGCCAGTAGTCAGACGGGTCTTATCGATGAGCAGTTCTTC. The rearrangement uses TRBV19 and TRBJ2-1; D unresolved. The CDR3 runs to 14 residues. Germline CDR1 is LNHDA and CDR2 is SQIVND (reference sequence). Trimming shortened V by 5 bases and J by 8 bases, and 16 bases separated the two germline ends.

This chain's CDR3 is CASSPGQLNQPQHF. The CDR3 DNA is TGTGCCAGCAGCCCCGGACAGCTCAATCAGCCCCAGCATTTT. The chain employs TRBV28 and TRBJ1-5, with a possible D match to TRBD1 (6 bases). Germline V CDR1 and CDR2: MDHEN, SYDVKM. This CDR3 comprises 14 residues. V was trimmed by 6 bases and J by 3 bases, leaving 12 bases between them.

The V call is TRBV3-1 (or the pseudogene TRBV3-2), the J call TRBJ2-7; TRBD2 might be the D (5 bases). In germline, CDR1 is LGHDT, CDR2 YNNKEL (reference sequence). The CDR3 is 13 residues long. V was cut by 4 bases and J by 6 bases, with 13 bases left in between. CDR3 nucleotide sequence: TGTGCCAGCAGCCGTGGGTCGGACTTCGAGCAGTACTTC. Its protein product is CASSRGSDFEQYF.

The chain carries TRBV3-1 (or the pseudogene TRBV3-2) and TRBJ1-4; no clear D gene. The CDR3 consists of 14 residues. Trimming cost V 1 base and J 3 bases, with 6 bases left between them. CDR1 and CDR2 (germline): LGHDT, YNNKEL (reference sequence). The CDR3 DNA is TGTGCCAGCAGCCAAGCAGGCTCTAATGAAAAACTGTTTTTT. Protein product: CASSQAGSNEKLFF.

J is TRBJ2-7 and V is TRBV12-3 or TRBV12-4; D possibly corresponds to TRBD1 (6 bases). The V end was cut by 4 bases, the J end by 5 bases, with 12 bases between. The CDR3 runs 13 residues. The CDR3 sequence is CASSSTGLDEQYF. The CDR3 DNA reads as TGTGCCAGCAGTTCCACAGGGTTAGACGAGCAGTACTTC.

This clone was recorded only once. The rearrangement joins TRBV27 to TRBJ1-5; D possibly corresponds to TRBD1 (5 bases). The germline gives CDR1 MNHEY, CDR2 SMNVEV (reference sequence). The CDR3 spans 20 residues. Trimming cost V 5 bases and J 0 bases, with 26 bases left between them. The CDR3, as DNA: TGTGCCAGCAGTCCGCTGCAGTTTCGGGGACGCCGCACTAGCAATCAGCCCCAGCATTTT. Translated: CASSPLQFRGRRTSNQPQHF.

This sequence joins TRBV10-3 and TRBJ2-2; D possibly corresponds to TRBD2 (6 bases). The germline gives CDR1 ENHRY, CDR2 SYGVKD. V was trimmed by 6 bases and J by 7 bases, leaving 15 bases between them. CDR3 size: 14 residues. The DNA of the CDR3 is TGTGCCATCAGACCTACGGGGGAGGTCGGGGAGCTGTTTTTT. Its translation is CAIRPTGEVGELFF.

The chain combines TRBV5-1 with TRBJ2-7; a possible D gene is TRBD2 (6 bases). Germline values: CDR1 SGHRS, CDR2 YFSETQ. Trimming pared 1 base from V and 5 bases from J, leaving 16 bases between. The CDR3 has 15 residues. Written as DNA, the CDR3 is TGCGCCAGCAGCTTGAGTCAGGGAGGTACCCACGAGCAGTACTTC. Translating it yields CASSLSQGGTHEQYF.

This clone was seen only once. The chain combines TRBV7-9 with TRBJ1-1, with 10 bases matching TRBD1. The ends lost 5 bases at V and 2 bases at J; junction bases unmatched: 5. The CDR3 consists of 15 residues. Germline V gives CDR1 SEHNR, CDR2 FQNEAQ (reference sequence). The CDR3 bases are TGTGCCAGCAGCCCGGGGACAGGGGCCAACACTGAAGCTTTCTTT. This translates into CASSPGTGANTEAFF.

This clone appeared once. The chain has TRBV5-6 and TRBJ2-3; TRBD2 is a possible D gene (5 bases). CDR3 length equals 14 residues. V was trimmed by 2 bases and J by 6 bases, leaving 13 bases between them. Germline loops: CDR1 SGHDT, CDR2 YYEEEE. The CDR3 DNA reads as TGTGCCAGCAGCTTTTGGACTGCTTTCGATACGCAGTATTTT. Translation: CASSFWTAFDTQYF.

Only one count was recorded for this clone. V usage is TRBV6-5 and J usage is TRBJ2-1; D unresolved. From germline, CDR1 is MNHEY and CDR2 SVGAGI. The CDR3 is 16 residues long. Trimming pared 3 bases from V and 6 bases from J, leaving 18 bases between. Here the CDR3 reads CASSYTPQNSPNEQFF. The CDR3 DNA reads TGTGCCAGCAGTTATACCCCACAGAATAGCCCCAATGAGCAGTTCTTC.

This chain uses TRBV5-6 with TRBJ1-4; possible D gene TRBD1, 5 bases. This CDR3 spans 15 amino acids. Germline V gene sequence: CDR1 SGHDT, CDR2 YYEEEE. V shed 0 bases and J shed 5 bases, with 11 bases lying between them. For the CDR3, the DNA is TGTGCCAGCAGCTTGGATTTCGGGACCAATGAAAAACTGTTTTTT. Its protein is CASSLDFGTNEKLFF.

This clone was observed a handful of times. V usage is TRBV6-1 and J usage is TRBJ2-7; D is possibly TRBD2 (5 bases). V was pared by 1 base and J by 7 bases, with 17 bases between. Germline values: CDR1 MNHNS, CDR2 SASEGT. This CDR3 spans 15 amino acids. CDR3 region: CASSEEVAASGEQYF. Here the CDR3 DNA reads TGTGCCAGCAGTGAAGAAGTGGCAGCCTCGGGAGAGCAGTACTTC.

The chain carries TRBV29-1 and TRBJ1-1; D uncertain. The germline gives CDR1 SQVTM, CDR2 ANQGSEA. Trimming pared 4 bases from V and 10 bases from J, leaving 13 bases between. This CDR3 comprises 11 residues. The CDR3 coding sequence is TGCAGCGTTGGGGAGGAGGTAGCAGCTTTCTTT. Residues: CSVGEEVAAFF.

This chain joins TRBV30 and TRBJ2-7, with D maybe TRBD2 (6 bases). CDR3 size: 15 residues. The germline V gene encodes CDR1 GTSNPN and CDR2 SVGIG (reference sequence). V was shortened by 7 bases and J by 6 bases, with 25 bases between the two germline ends. As DNA, the CDR3 is TGTGCCTCAGCGGCCTTCCTTCGGGACTCCACCGAGCAGTACTTC. The encoded protein is CASAAFLRDSTEQYF.

There are a few counts of this clone. The chain has TRBV4-1 and TRBJ1-6; 7 bases fit TRBD1. With 3 bases clipped from V and 4 bases from J, the junction kept 0 bases outside the gene matches. The CDR3 contains 14 residues. In germline, CDR1 is MGHRA, CDR2 YSYEKL. CDR3 DNA: TGCGCCAGCAGCCAGGGACAGTATAATTCACCCCTCCACTTT. This sequence encodes CASSQGQYNSPLHF.

The chain employs TRBV6-2 or TRBV6-3 and TRBJ2-3; 8 bases agree with TRBD2. The junction had 13 bases not matched to a gene; V was cut back by 4 bases and J by 4 bases. The length of the CDR3 is 17 residues. CDR1 and CDR2 from the germline V gene are MNHEY and SVGEGT. The CDR3 spells CASSSLKGTRVADTQYF. The CDR3 nucleotides are TGTGCCAGCAGTTCCTTAAAGGGGACTAGAGTTGCAGATACGCAGTATTTT.